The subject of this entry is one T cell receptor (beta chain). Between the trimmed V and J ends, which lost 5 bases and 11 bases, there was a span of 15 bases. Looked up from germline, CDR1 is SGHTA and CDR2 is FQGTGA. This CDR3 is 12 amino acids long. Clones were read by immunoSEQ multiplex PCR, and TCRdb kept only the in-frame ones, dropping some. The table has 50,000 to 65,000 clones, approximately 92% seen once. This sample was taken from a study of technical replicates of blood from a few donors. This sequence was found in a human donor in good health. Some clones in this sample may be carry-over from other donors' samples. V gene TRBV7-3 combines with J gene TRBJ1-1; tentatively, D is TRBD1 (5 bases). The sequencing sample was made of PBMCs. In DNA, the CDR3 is TGTGCCAGCAGCCCCATTAAAGGGGATGCTTTCTTT. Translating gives CASSPIKGDAFF.